These 22 T cell receptor beta chains were sequenced from one sample in a study of T cells in Graves' hyperthyroidism and ophthalmopathy (dated by TCRdb to the late 2010s). Library generation was performed with multiplex PCR. TCRdb lists the instrument as Illumina HiSeq 2000. The TCR beta CDR3 regions were amplified from the RNA transcripts. The TCR CDR3 was subjected to a first round of RT-PCR using the HTBI primer set and the Qiagen OneStep RT-PCR kit. TCRdb reprocessing: public reads trimmed at Q25 with fastp, clones called with MiXCR, in-frame beta chains kept. When rows share a CDR3 protein, they turn into one entry using the most common DNA and genes. The table for this sample lists roughly 99,000 distinct CDR3 sequences; around a sixth of them were counted only once. In total, the top ten clones hold 35% to 45% of the sample. Sequencing was performed on blood. The receptor set was obtained from a woman aged 45-65 years with Graves' hyperthyroidism.

The chain has TRBV5-4 and TRBJ2-2, with 11 bases matching TRBD1. The CDR3 covers 15 residues. V was clipped by 2 bases and J by 5 bases; unmatched bases: 2. Germline CDR1 reads SGHNT; CDR2 reads YYREEE (reference sequence). DNA for the CDR3: TGTGCCAGCAGCTTCCGGGACAGGGGGACCGGGGAGCTGTTTTTT. Translation: CASSFRDRGTGELFF.

Many counts were recorded for this clonotype. The chain has TRBV28 and TRBJ2-5, with 10 positions matching TRBD1. The CDR3 is made up of 14 amino acids. In germline, CDR1 is MDHEN, CDR2 SYDVKM. V gave up 5 bases and J gave up 5 bases; unmatched junction bases: 5. CDR3 bases: TGTGCCAGCAGTGTTGACAGGGGGCAGGAGACCCAGTACTTC. As protein: CASSVDRGQETQYF.

There are many counts of this clonotype. V is TRBV4-1 and J is TRBJ1-1; no definite D call. V lost 4 bases to trimming and J lost 8 bases, with 17 bases between them. This CDR3 has 14 amino acids. Germline CDR1 MGHRA, CDR2 YSYEKL. CDR3 region: CASSRPGPQLEAFF. The CDR3 DNA reads as TGCGCCAGCAGCCGACCGGGTCCACAACTAGAAGCTTTCTTT.

This chain joins TRBV11-1 and TRBJ2-1, with D hard to call. The CDR3 length is 15 residues. From germline, CDR1 is SGHAT and CDR2 FQDESV (reference sequence). The ends were cut back, 1 base at V and 6 bases at J, with 13 bases in the middle. CDR3 loop: CASSLGQNRINEQFF. In DNA, the CDR3 is TGTGCCAGCAGCTTAGGTCAGAACAGAATCAATGAGCAGTTCTTC.

This clonotype was recorded many times. The rearrangement uses TRBV12-3 or TRBV12-4 and TRBJ2-2, with D possibly called TRBD1 or TRBD2 (5 bases each). V was pared by 4 bases and J by 6 bases, with 18 bases between. The CDR3 covers 16 residues. CDR3: CASSSRGDSSSGELFF. The CDR3, as DNA: TGTGCCAGCAGTTCGAGGGGAGACTCCTCGTCCGGGGAGCTGTTTTTT.

The table lists this clonotype with many counts. This chain joins TRBV2 and TRBJ1-5; D is undetermined. CDR1 SNHLY and CDR2 FYNNEI come from the germline V gene. The V end was cut by 1 base, the J end by 1 base, with 5 bases between. The CDR3 is made up of 14 amino acids. The CDR3 reads CASSEGLSNQPQHF. For the CDR3, the DNA is TGTGCCAGCAGTGAAGGGTTAAGCAATCAGCCCCAGCATTTT.

This clonotype was detected ten times or more. J is TRBJ2-7 and V is TRBV5-4; D gene ambiguous. Trimming shortened V by 2 bases and J by 5 bases, and 5 bases separated the two germline ends. From germline, CDR1 is SGHNT and CDR2 YYREEE (reference sequence). This CDR3 is built from 11 residues. The CDR3 region has the DNA TGTGCCAGCAGCTTTTTCGACGAGCAGTACTTC. Translating gives CASSFFDEQYF.

This clonotype was observed many times. The chain is built from TRBV5-1 and TRBJ2-7, with D tentatively TRBD2 (5 bases). This CDR3 has 15 residues. Germline lookup yields CDR1 SGHRS and CDR2 YFSETQ. V was shortened by 4 bases and J by 2 bases, with 16 bases between the two germline ends. In nucleotides, the CDR3 is TGCGCCAGCAGCCCAGGACTGACCATCGCCTACGAGCAGTACTTC. Amino acids: CASSPGLTIAYEQYF.

This clonotype was seen many times. The chain has TRBV6-1 and TRBJ2-7; 7 nucleotides align to TRBD1. The V gene's germline CDR1 is MNHNS and CDR2 SASEGT. With 6 bases clipped from V and 2 bases from J, the junction kept 7 bases outside the gene matches. The CDR3 spans 14 residues. This CDR3 reads CASRAWDSAYEQYF. The CDR3 bases are TGTGCCAGCAGGGCTTGGGACAGCGCCTACGAGCAGTACTTC.

This clonotype has ten or more counts. The chain links TRBV27 to TRBJ2-2; 9 positions match TRBD2. The CDR3 has 20 amino acids. V was clipped by 1 base and J by 7 bases; unmatched bases: 19. Germline V gene sequence: CDR1 MNHEY, CDR2 SMNVEV (reference sequence). CDR3 sequence: CASSLLSPHSAGGPVGELFF. The CDR3 bases are TGTGCCAGCAGTTTATTGTCTCCCCACAGTGCGGGAGGGCCTGTCGGGGAGCTGTTTTTT.

V gene TRBV28 combines with J gene TRBJ1-5; a weak D match, TRBD1 (6 bases). This CDR3 has 12 amino acids. From germline, CDR1 is MDHEN and CDR2 SYDVKM. Trimming stripped 7 bases from V and 9 bases from J, with 13 bases between. The CDR3 nucleotides read TGTGCCAGCACCCTGGGGGGGCGGCCCCAGCATTTT. It is translated as CASTLGGRPQHF.

This clonotype was recorded at least ten times. V gene TRBV4-2 combines with J gene TRBJ2-7; 14 bases align to TRBD2. J gave up 1 base and V 3 bases, and 5 bases lay outside the gene matches. The CDR3 covers 17 residues. The germline V gene encodes CDR1 LGHNA and CDR2 YNFKEQ. As DNA, the CDR3 is TGTGCCAGCAGCCAGACTAGCGGGAGGGCCTTTTCCTACGAGCAGTACTTC. Amino acids: CASSQTSGRAFSYEQYF.

This clonotype came up many times. As DNA, the CDR3 is TGCGCCACCCGGGACACCCTAGCCTCCTACGAGCAGTACTTC. It translates to CATRDTLASYEQYF. This rearrangement joins TRBV5-1 to TRBJ2-7, with D maybe TRBD1 (6 bases). Germline CDR1 and CDR2: SGHRS and YFSETQ. V was shortened by 9 bases and J by 0 bases, with 16 bases between the two germline ends. The CDR3 consists of 14 residues.

This clonotype was seen ten or more times. The rearrangement links TRBV2 to TRBJ2-7; D is perhaps TRBD2 (5 bases). The CDR3 totals 15 residues. Deletions cut 4 bases from V and 4 bases from J, with 17 bases between. Germline CDR1 is SNHLY and CDR2 is FYNNEI. Here the CDR3 DNA reads TGTGCCAGCAGTGCCCCTGACGGGAAGATATACGAGCAGTACGTC. Its protein product is CASSAPDGKIYEQYV.

The chain carries TRBV2 and TRBJ2-7; possibly TRBD1 for D (5 bases). V was cut by 6 bases and J by 2 bases, with 14 bases left in between. The CDR3 has 14 amino acids. Germline lookup yields CDR1 SNHLY and CDR2 FYNNEI. The CDR3 DNA reads as TGTGCCAGCAGCTTAAGACAGCTCACCTACGAGCAGTACTTC. Protein sequence: CASSLRQLTYEQYF.

This clonotype was found many times. V usage is TRBV12-5 and J usage is TRBJ1-3; possibly TRBD1 for D (5 bases). Looked up from germline, CDR1 is LGHNT and CDR2 is FRNRAP. There are 13 residues in the CDR3. V was pared by 9 bases and J by 1 base, with 10 bases between. The CDR3 spells CARRQLSGNTIYF. CDR3 coding DNA: TGTGCTAGGAGACAGTTGTCTGGAAACACCATATATTTT.

Many counts were recorded for this clonotype. The gene calls are TRBV2 and TRBJ1-4; 9 positions match TRBD1. In germline, CDR1 is SNHLY, CDR2 FYNNEI. There are 13 residues in the CDR3. The V gene end was trimmed by 7 bases and the J gene end by 6 bases; junction bases not matched to a gene: 3. The CDR3 bases are TGTGCCAGCACGGACAGGGGTGATGAAAAACTGTTTTTT. The encoded protein is CASTDRGDEKLFF.

The chain has TRBV20-1 and TRBJ2-3; D call uncertain. The CDR3 extends over 11 amino acids. Germline CDR1 is DFQATT and CDR2 is SNEGSKA (reference sequence). Trimming pared 3 bases from V and 6 bases from J, leaving 7 bases between. The CDR3 DNA sequence: TGCAGTGCTAGCCACGTCGATACGCAGTATTTT. Residues: CSASHVDTQYF.

This clonotype was counted many times. This chain uses TRBV7-2 with TRBJ2-3; a weak D match, TRBD2 (5 bases). The CDR3 is 16 residues long. CDR1 and CDR2 from the germline V gene are SGHTA and FQGNSA. The V end was cut by 5 bases, the J end by 0 bases, with 15 bases between. CDR3 in DNA: TGTGCCAGCAGCCCCGCCCGGGGTCCAAGCACAGATACGCAGTATTTT. Protein: CASSPARGPSTDTQYF.

This CDR3 reads CASSQDRGRFPYF. Written as DNA, the CDR3 is TGCGCCAGCAGCCAGGACAGGGGGCGCTTTCCGTACTTC. V gene TRBV4-1 combines with J gene TRBJ2-5; TRBD1 matches 11 bases. V lost 3 bases to trimming and J lost 13 bases; unmatched junction nucleotides: 7. CDR1 and CDR2 from the germline V gene are MGHRA and YSYEKL. This CDR3 is built from 13 residues.

Many counts were recorded for this clonotype. This sequence joins TRBV12-3 or TRBV12-4 and TRBJ1-3; no definite D call. CDR3 size: 14 residues. V was clipped by 11 bases and J by 1 base, with 15 bases between them. Here the CDR3 reads CACLHDESGNTIYF. The CDR3 DNA is TGTGCCTGTTTACACGATGAGTCTGGAAACACCATATATTTT.

This clonotype was seen ten or more times. The V and J genes are TRBV7-9 and TRBJ2-5; TRBD1 or TRBD2 may be the D gene (5 bases each). The germline V gene has CDR1 SEHNR and CDR2 FQNEAQ (reference sequence). This CDR3 has 15 residues. Trimming cost V 7 bases and J 1 base, with 16 bases left between them. CDR3 residues: CASTPTGTLQETQYF. CDR3 nucleotides: TGTGCCAGCACCCCCACGGGGACCCTCCAAGAGACCCAGTACTTC.